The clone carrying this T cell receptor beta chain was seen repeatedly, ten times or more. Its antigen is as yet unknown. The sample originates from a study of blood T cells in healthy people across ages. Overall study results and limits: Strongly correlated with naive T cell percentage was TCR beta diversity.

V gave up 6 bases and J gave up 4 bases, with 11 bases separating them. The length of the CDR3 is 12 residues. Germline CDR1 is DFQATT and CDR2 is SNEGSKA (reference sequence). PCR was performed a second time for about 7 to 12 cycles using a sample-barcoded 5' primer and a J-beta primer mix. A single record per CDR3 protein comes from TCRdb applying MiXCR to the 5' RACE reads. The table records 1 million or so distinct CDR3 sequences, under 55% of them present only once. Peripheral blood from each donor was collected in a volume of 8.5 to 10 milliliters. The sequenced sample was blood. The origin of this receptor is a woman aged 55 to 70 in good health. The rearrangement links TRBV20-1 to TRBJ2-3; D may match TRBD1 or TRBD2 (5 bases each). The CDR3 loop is CSARGLADTQYF. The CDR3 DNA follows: TGCAGTGCGAGGGGTCTGGCAGATACGCAGTATTTT.